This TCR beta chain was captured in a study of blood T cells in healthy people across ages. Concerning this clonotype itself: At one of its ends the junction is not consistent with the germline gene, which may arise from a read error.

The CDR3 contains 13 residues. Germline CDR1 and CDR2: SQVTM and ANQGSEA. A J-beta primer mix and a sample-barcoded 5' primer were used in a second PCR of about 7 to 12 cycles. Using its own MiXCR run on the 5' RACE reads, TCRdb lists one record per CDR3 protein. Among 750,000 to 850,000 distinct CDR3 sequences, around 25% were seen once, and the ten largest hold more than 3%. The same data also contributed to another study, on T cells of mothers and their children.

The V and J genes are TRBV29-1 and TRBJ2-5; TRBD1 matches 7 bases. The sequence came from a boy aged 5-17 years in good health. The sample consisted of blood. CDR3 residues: CSVVRTGQETHYF. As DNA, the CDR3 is TGCAGCGTTGTCCGGACAGGCCAAGAGACCCACTACTTC.